This T cell receptor (beta chain) was retrieved from a study of T-cell reconstitution after alpha-beta-depleted transplantation in children. Study observations and caveats: By about two months after transplant, alpha-beta T cells reportedly arose from several hundred graft clones that had expanded. Among T cells one year after transplant, newly produced cells accounted for most counts and diversity. Some patients' high day-60 TCRbeta diversity was attributed to recipient cells surviving conditioning.

Note on this clonotype: Its antigen is undetermined.

With 4 bases removed from V and 6 bases from J, the gap between germline ends came to 24 bases. Per germline, CDR1 LGHNA and CDR2 YNFKEQ. This CDR3 contains 17 residues. Preparation of the TCRbeta library used unique molecular identifiers. One entry per CDR3 protein results from TCRdb running MiXCR on the PCR reads. The sample carries 670,000 or so distinct CDR3 sequences, around 12% recorded once. The rearrangement joins TRBV4-2 to TRBJ1-2; possibly TRBD1 for D (5 bases). This clonotype was sampled from a girl aged 2-10 years with congenital amegakaryocytic thrombocytopenia, due to receive a stem cell transplant. The material sequenced was PBMCs, taken before TCRalphabeta/CD19-depleted stem cell transplant. The CDR3 sequence: CASSRAPGTTGIDGYTF. In DNA, the CDR3 is TGTGCCAGCAGCCGCGCCCCCGGGACCACGGGAATTGATGGCTACACCTTC.